This record covers a single T cell receptor beta chain. Libraries were prepared by immunoSEQ multiplex PCR; TCRdb keeps only in-frame clonotypes and omits some of them. The data contain about 200,000 clones, approximately 90% of them singletons. The data are from a study of blood T cell repertoires in COVID-19. The J segment lost 0 bases and the V segment lost 5 bases, leaving 9 bases of the junction unmatched. Germline loops: CDR1 SGHRS, CDR2 YFSETQ. The CDR3 contains 17 residues. The chain links TRBV5-1 to TRBJ2-2, with 8 nucleotides matching TRBD1. Sequenced sample: PBMCs or T cells enriched from blood (not recorded which). The sequence came from a woman aged 40 to 49 in a cohort exposed to, infected with or recovered from COVID-19 (not recorded which). CDR3 sequence: CASRKKETGANTGELFF. Written as DNA, the CDR3 is TGCGCCAGCAGGAAGAAGGAGACAGGGGCGAACACCGGGGAGCTGTTTTTT.